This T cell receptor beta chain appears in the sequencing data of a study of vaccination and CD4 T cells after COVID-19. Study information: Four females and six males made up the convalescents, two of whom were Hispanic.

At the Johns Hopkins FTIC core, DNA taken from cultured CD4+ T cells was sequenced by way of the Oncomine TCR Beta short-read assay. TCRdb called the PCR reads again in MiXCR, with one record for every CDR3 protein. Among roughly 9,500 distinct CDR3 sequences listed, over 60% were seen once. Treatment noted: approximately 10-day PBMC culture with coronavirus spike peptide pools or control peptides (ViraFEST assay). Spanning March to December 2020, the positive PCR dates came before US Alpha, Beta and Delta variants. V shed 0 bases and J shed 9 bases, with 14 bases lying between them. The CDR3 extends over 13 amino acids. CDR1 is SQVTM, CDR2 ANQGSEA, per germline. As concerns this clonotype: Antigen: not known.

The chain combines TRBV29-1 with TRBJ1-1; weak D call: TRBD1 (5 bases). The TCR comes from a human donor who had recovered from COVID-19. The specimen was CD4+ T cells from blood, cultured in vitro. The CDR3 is CSVEEDTGVKAFF. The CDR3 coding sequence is TGCAGCGTTGAAGAGGATACAGGCGTAAAAGCTTTCTTT.